Sequencing of this T cell receptor (beta chain) was carried out in a study of blood T cell repertoires in COVID-19. Study-level information: Whether acute or convalescent, the COVID-19 samples came from the United States, Italy and Spain.

In the authors' methods: Nucleated cell counts were estimated from reference gene primer amplification. Measured with immunoSEQ multiplex PCR; TCRdb has only the in-frame clones, and not every one. V and J calls plus clone size are reproduced from that table; the DNA served to infer D and trimming. The sample contains around 340,000 clones, about 92% of which appear only once. Sequences were obtained from peripheral blood. The sequence derives from a woman aged 55-69 years with COVID-19, enrolled during active disease.

CDR3: CASCQGSSYEQYF. Written as DNA, the CDR3 is TGCGCCAGCTGCCAGGGATCTTCCTACGAGCAGTACTTC. The chain joins TRBV5-1 to TRBJ2-7; D is perhaps TRBD1 (5 bases). CDR3 length equals 13 residues. The germline V and J ends were trimmed by 7 bases and 1 base, with 12 bases remaining between them. Germline CDR1 SGHRS, CDR2 YFSETQ.